This TCR beta chain came from a study of patients and donors after allogeneic stem cell transplantation. This CDR3 contains 11 residues. CDR1 is SGHTA and CDR2 is FQGTGA in the germline V gene. V lost 8 bases to trimming and J lost 16 bases, with 18 bases between them. TCRdb re-called the RT-PCR reads with MiXCR, one entry per CDR3 protein. This table has about a million distinct CDR3 sequences, under 20% appearing once. The sample comprised blood, either unsorted or a sorted T cell fraction (not recorded which). This clonotype originated in a human donor who was either an allogeneic HSCT recipient or a stem cell or donor lymphocyte infusion donor (not recorded which). It is not recorded whose cells these are; they may come from a transplant donor. The chain uses TRBV7-3 and TRBJ2-1; a weak D match, TRBD1 (6 bases). The CDR3 bases are TGTGCCAGCTGCCAAGGACAGACGCAATTCTTC. Its translation is CASCQGQTQFF.